Listed below are T cell receptor beta chains from one sample, sequenced in a study of vaccination effects on CD4 cells after COVID-19. The antigens for these receptors are not known. Some clones are missing from TCRdb's copy, which holds only in-frame ones; the method was immunoSEQ multiplex PCR. The sample has tens of thousands of clones; roughly 73% are singletons. Sequencing was performed on CD4+ T cells from PBMCs cultured without peptide, taken before COVID-19 vaccination. These receptors originate from a human donor who received a COVID-19 vaccine. The CDR3 runs from the conserved cysteine through the conserved F or W. D genes are given only for firm matches. Size is omitted from some rows. Given values are once, few, many or a class for expanded clones.

TRBV12-3/TRBV12-4	NA	NA	TRBJ1-5	TGTGCCAGCCGTACCCGTCAAAATCAGCCCCAGCATTTT	CASRTRQNQPQHF
TRBV2	NA	NA	TRBJ1-5	TGTGCCAGCAGTGAAAGGGGCATTGGTCAGCCCCAGCATTTT	CASSERGIGQPQHF
TRBV30	NA	NA	TRBJ2-6	TGTGCCTGGAGTGTACTCCCCTGGGGGGCCAACGTCCTGACTTTC	CAWSVLPWGANVLTF
TRBV12-3/TRBV12-4	NA	few	TRBJ1-2	TGTGCCAGCAGTTTTAGGGGGGTTAAGGGCTACACCTTC	CASSFRGVKGYTF
TRBV27	NA	NA	TRBJ2-2	TGTGCCAGCAGAACAGGGTATTCGAACACCGGGGAGCTGTTTTTT	CASRTGYSNTGELFF
TRBV6-5	NA	once	TRBJ1-5	TGTGCCAGCAGTTACTCTGGGCAGGACGTACAGCCCCAGCATTTT	CASSYSGQDVQPQHF
TRBV7-9	TRBD1	NA	TRBJ2-3	TGTGCCAGCAGCCCCCCTTTCCGGGACAGGGTGACAGATACGCAGTATTTT	CASSPPFRDRVTDTQYF
TRBV18	TRBD1	NA	TRBJ2-7	TGTGCCAGCTCACCAAGACAGGGGGTTAGCTACGAGCAGTACTTC	CASSPRQGVSYEQYF
TRBV28	NA	NA	TRBJ2-2	TGTGCCAGCAGTTTATATGCGGGGGGGGAGCTGTTTTTT	CASSLYAGGELFF
TRBV30	NA	NA	TRBJ1-2	TGTGCCTGGAGGCCCCCGGGGGGCCAGGGGTATGGCTACACCTTC	CAWRPPGGQGYGYTF
TRBV4-1	TRBD2	NA	TRBJ2-1	TGCGCCAGCAGCCAGCCGGGACTAGCCGGCCACAATGAGCAGTTCTTC	CASSQPGLAGHNEQFF
TRBV6-5	NA	once	TRBJ1-2	TGTGCCAGCAGTACCCTGGCGGGGAGCTATGGCTACACCTTC	CASSTLAGSYGYTF
TRBV20-1	TRBD2	NA	TRBJ2-1	TGCAGTGCTAGTCCGACCTTAAGCGGGGGGACCTACAATGAGCAGTTCTTC	CSASPTLSGGTYNEQFF
TRBV3-1/TRBV3-2	TRBD2	NA	TRBJ2-1	TGTGCCAGCAGAAAACTAGCGGGAGAGTCTGGTGAGCAGTTCTTC	CASRKLAGESGEQFF
TRBV15	NA	NA	TRBJ2-3	TGTGCCACCAGCAGAGATCCGACCCCCACAGATACGCAGTATTTT	CATSRDPTPTDTQYF
TRBV7-9	NA	few	TRBJ1-2	TGTGCCAGCAGCTTAGAGGGCAGGGAATCCTTC	CASSLEGRESF
TRBV29-1	TRBD1	NA	TRBJ1-5	TGCAGCGTTGGGACAGGGGGCAATCAGCCCCAGCATTTT	CSVGTGGNQPQHF
TRBV5-6	NA	NA	TRBJ2-3	TGTGCCAGCAGCCGCGCCCGGGGCCGCACAGATACGCAGTATTTT	CASSRARGRTDTQYF
TRBV18	NA	NA	TRBJ2-7	TGTGCCAGCTCACCATATACTGACTCCTACGAGCAGTACTTC	CASSPYTDSYEQYF
TRBV7-8	NA	NA	TRBJ2-5	TGTGCCAGCAGCTTGGGCAGGGCTTACCCCCGCGCGGAGACCCAGTACTTC	CASSLGRAYPRAETQYF
TRBV3-1/TRBV3-2	NA	NA	TRBJ2-3	TGTGCCAGCAGCGACTCAGGGGCCTCAGATACGCAGTATTTT	CASSDSGASDTQYF
TRBV7-9	TRBD1	NA	TRBJ1-3	TGTGCCAGCGGAACTTTAAGACAGGGGGTCGGAGACACCATATATTTT	CASGTLRQGVGDTIYF
TRBV7-6	NA	NA	TRBJ2-2	TGTGCCAGCAGCTTAGAGAGCGCGGATGGGGAGCTGTTTTTT	CASSLESADGELFF
TRBV5-1	NA	NA	TRBJ2-3	TGCGCCAGCAGCCCCTACACAGAGCCAGATACGCAGTATTTT	CASSPYTEPDTQYF
TRBV19	NA	NA	TRBJ1-5	TGTGCCAGTAGTACCGAGTTTTGGGAGGGCAATCAGCCCCAGCATTTT	CASSTEFWEGNQPQHF
TRBV28	NA	NA	TRBJ1-1	TGTGCCAGCAGTTTATCGGGGCCTTCAACTGAAGCTTTCTTT	CASSLSGPSTEAFF
TRBV30	NA	NA	TRBJ2-7	TGTGCCTGGAGTTTAGGGTCTGTCGAGCAGTACTTC	CAWSLGSVEQYF
TRBV5-1	NA	NA	TRBJ2-7	TGCGCCAGCAGCCTGGCCAAGAAAGGGGGGTATACCTACGAGCAGTACTTC	CASSLAKKGGYTYEQYF
TRBV27	NA	NA	TRBJ1-1	TGTGCCAGCAGTTTTCAGGGACCGCGTTGGGAAGCTTTCTTT	CASSFQGPRWEAFF
TRBV5-4	NA	NA	TRBJ2-1	TGTGCCAGCAGCTTGCCCTACAATGAGCAGTTCTTC	CASSLPYNEQFF
TRBV7-2	NA	few	TRBJ1-2	TGTGCCAGCAGCTTAGAAACAGGGCACTATGGCTACACCTTC	CASSLETGHYGYTF
TRBV7-2	NA	NA	TRBJ2-5	TGTGCCAGCAGCGGGGGAGCGCACCAAGAGACCCAGTACTTC	CASSGGAHQETQYF
TRBV27	NA	once	TRBJ2-5	TGTGCCAGCAGGGACAGCCTAATCGAAGAGACCCAGTACTTC	CASRDSLIEETQYF
TRBV28	NA	once	TRBJ1-2	TGTGCCAGCAGTTTGTTAGGGTATGGCTACACCTTC	CASSLLGYGYTF
TRBV27	TRBD1	NA	TRBJ1-6	TGTGCCAGCAGTTCAGGGACAGGGGAGGTTTCACCCCTCCACTTT	CASSSGTGEVSPLHF
TRBV6-5	NA	NA	TRBJ1-2	TGTGCCAGCACCCGCCCGGGGGTCGCAGATGGCTACACCTTC	CASTRPGVADGYTF
TRBV5-1	TRBD1	NA	TRBJ1-1	TGCGCCAGCAGCTTGGTGGGGACAGGGAACACTGAAGCTTTCTTT	CASSLVGTGNTEAFF
TRBV14	TRBD2	NA	TRBJ2-3	TGTGCCAGCAGCCGAGCGGGAGGAAGCACAGATACGCAGTATTTT	CASSRAGGSTDTQYF
TRBV11-2	NA	NA	TRBJ1-1	TGTGCCAGCAGCTTATCGGACAGGAACACTGAAGCTTTCTTT	CASSLSDRNTEAFF
TRBV29-1	TRBD2	NA	TRBJ2-1	TGCAGCGTTTGGACTAGCGGGAGCAGCTCCTACAATGAGCAGTTCTTC	CSVWTSGSSSYNEQFF
TRBV5-8	NA	NA	TRBJ1-1	TGTGCCAGCAGCGGCCTAGGGGGGCCCCGCCAGGGCACTGAAGCTTTCTTT	CASSGLGGPRQGTEAFF
TRBV20-1	TRBD1	NA	TRBJ1-2	TGCAGTGCTAGTTTAGGGGGCGTTTATGGCTACACCTTC	CSASLGGVYGYTF
TRBV6-2/TRBV6-3	NA	once	TRBJ2-1	TGTGCCAGCAGTAATCGGGGGGCCGATTACAATGAGCAGTTCTTC	CASSNRGADYNEQFF
TRBV7-2	NA	few	TRBJ1-1	TGTGCCAGCAGCTTAGTGGAGGGTTTTGGGGCTTTCTTT	CASSLVEGFGAFF